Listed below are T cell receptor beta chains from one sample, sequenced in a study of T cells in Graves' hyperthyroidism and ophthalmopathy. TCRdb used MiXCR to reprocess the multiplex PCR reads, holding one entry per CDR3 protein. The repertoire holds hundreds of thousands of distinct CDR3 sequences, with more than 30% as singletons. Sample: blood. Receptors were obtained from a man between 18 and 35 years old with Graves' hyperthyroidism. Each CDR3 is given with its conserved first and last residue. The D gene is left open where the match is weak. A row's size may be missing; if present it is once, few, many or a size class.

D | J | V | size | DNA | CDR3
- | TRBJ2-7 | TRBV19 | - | TGTGCCAGTAGTAAGTACGAGCAGTACTTC | CASSKYEQYF
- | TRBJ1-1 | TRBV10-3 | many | TGTGCCACCGTAGGGGGGGCGCACACTGAAGCTTTCTTT | CATVGGAHTEAFF
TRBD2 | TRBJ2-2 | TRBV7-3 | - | TGTGCCAGCAGCTTGGTAGCGGGAGGCTCAAACACCGGGGAGCTGTTTTTT | CASSLVAGGSNTGELFF
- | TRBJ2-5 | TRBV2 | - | TGTGCCAGCCAATTAGGGCGGGAGACCCAGTACTTC | CASQLGRETQYF
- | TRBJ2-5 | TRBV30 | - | TGTGCCTGGAGTTCAAGCGGGCATTACGGCACCCAGTACTTC | CAWSSSGHYGTQYF
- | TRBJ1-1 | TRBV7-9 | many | TGTGCCAGCAGCTTCAACGCTGAAGCTTTCTTT | CASSFNAEAFF
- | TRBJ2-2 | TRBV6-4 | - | TGTGCCAGCAGTGTTAGCGGAAACACCGGGGAGCTGTTTTTT | CASSVSGNTGELFF
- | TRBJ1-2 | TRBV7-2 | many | TGTGCCAGCACGCCGAAGGGCGGAGGACCTTATGGCTACACCTTC | CASTPKGGGPYGYTF
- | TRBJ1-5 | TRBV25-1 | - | TGTGCCAGCGGTCAACATAGCAATCAGCCCCAGCATTTT | CASGQHSNQPQHF
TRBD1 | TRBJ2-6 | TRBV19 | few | TGTGCCAGTAGTAGCGGGTGGCGAGACAGGGTCTTCTCTGGGGCCAACGTCCTGACTTTC | CASSSGWRDRVFSGANVLTF
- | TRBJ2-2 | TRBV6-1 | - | TGTGCCAGCAGTCAACAGGGATCGAGGGAGCTGTTTTTT | CASSQQGSRELFF
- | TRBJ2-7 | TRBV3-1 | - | TGTGCCAGCAGCCAAGGTGACAGGAAGCAGTACTTC | CASSQGDRKQYF
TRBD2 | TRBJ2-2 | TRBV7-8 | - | TGTGCCAGCAGCTTACAGCGGGGGCGCCGGGAGCTGTTTTTT | CASSLQRGRRELFF
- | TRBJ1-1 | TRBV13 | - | TGTGCCAGCAGCTTACAAGGTGTCCAGGGGCGAACTGAAGCTTTCTTT | CASSLQGVQGRTEAFF
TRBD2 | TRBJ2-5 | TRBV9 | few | TGTGCCAGCAGCTCTTTCCGACTAGCGGCCCAAGAGACCCAGTACTTC | CASSSFRLAAQETQYF
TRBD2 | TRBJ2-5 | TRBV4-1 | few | TGCGCCAGCAGCCCCCTACTAGCGGGCTGGGAGACCCAGTACTTC | CASSPLLAGWETQYF
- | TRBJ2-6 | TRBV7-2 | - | TGTGCCAGCAGCGTCCTCCCAGGGGCTGGGGCCAACGTCCTGACTTTC | CASSVLPGAGANVLTF
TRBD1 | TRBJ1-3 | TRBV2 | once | TGCGCCAGCAGCCGATTCTCGGACAGGGAAACTGGAAACACCATATATTTT | CASSRFSDRETGNTIYF
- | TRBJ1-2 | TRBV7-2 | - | TGTGCCAGCAGCCGATGGGGCGCGGCGGCGGACTATGGCTACACCTTC | CASSRWGAAADYGYTF
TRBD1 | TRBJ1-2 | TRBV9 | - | TGTGCCAGCACCCAACAGGGGGTTTATGGCTACACCTTC | CASTQQGVYGYTF
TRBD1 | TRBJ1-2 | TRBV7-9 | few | TGTGCCAGCGGAGGGGACAGGTTTTTCTATGGCTACACCTTC | CASGGDRFFYGYTF
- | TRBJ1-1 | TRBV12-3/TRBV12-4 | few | TGTGCCAGCAGTTTAGACAGCTTCATGAACACTGAAGCTTTCTTT | CASSLDSFMNTEAFF
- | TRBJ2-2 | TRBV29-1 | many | TGCAGCGTTGTTCCAAACACCGGGGAGCTGTTTTTT | CSVVPNTGELFF
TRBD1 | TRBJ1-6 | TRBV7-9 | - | TGTGCCAGCAGCTTTGGACAGGGCGGTCGAAGGAATTCACCCCTCCACTTT | CASSFGQGGRRNSPLHF